What follows are 3 T cell receptor beta chains derived from one specimen sequenced in a study of Ad26.COV2.S vaccination and SARS-CoV-2 variants. Clones were sequenced by immunoSEQ multiplex PCR, and TCRdb holds only the in-frame ones, with some missing. Here the sample spans 350,000 to 450,000 clones, 90% to 95% being singletons. Here the sequenced sample was peripheral blood, taken after recovery from COVID-19. Receptor source: a human donor who had recovered from COVID-19.

J is TRBJ1-2 and V is TRBV7-9; no clear D gene. V lost 8 bases, J lost 3 bases, and 7 bases lay in between. Germline CDR1 and CDR2: SEHNR and FQNEAQ (reference sequence). This CDR3 region has 11 residues. The CDR3 DNA is TGTGCCAGCGGAGGTGACTATGGCTACACCTTC. Amino acids: CASGGDYGYTF.

This clone was detected only once. The rearrangement joins TRBV5-1 to TRBJ1-1; TRBD1 aligns across 7 bases. CDR3 length: 15 residues. Germline CDR1 is SGHRS and CDR2 is YFSETQ. The V segment lost 4 bases and the J segment 6 bases; nucleotides outside the gene matches: 12. The CDR3 sequence is CASSPTRGREAEAFF. In nucleotides, the CDR3 is TGCGCCAGCAGCCCTACTAGGGGGCGCGAGGCTGAAGCTTTCTTT.

The chain combines TRBV19 with TRBJ1-2; 10 nucleotides agree with TRBD1. This CDR3 is built from 15 residues. The V gene end was trimmed by 1 base and the J gene end by 6 bases; junction bases not matched to a gene: 5. From germline, CDR1 is LNHDA and CDR2 SQIVND (reference sequence). CDR3 in DNA: TGTGCCAGTAGTATAGGGACAGGGGGGAGTGATGGCTACACCTTC. Amino acid sequence: CASSIGTGGSDGYTF.